The 15 T cell receptor beta chains listed next were all sequenced from one sample in a study of T cell responses to AZD1222 COVID-19 vaccine. The method was immunoSEQ multiplex PCR; TCRdb's version includes in-frame clones alone and lacks a portion of them. This table has 110,000 or so clones, about 88% appearing once. Sequencing used peripheral blood, obtained 28 days after the second AZD1222 dose. Receptors were obtained from an adult who received the AZD1222 COVID-19 vaccine.

The CDR3, as DNA: TGTGCCAGCAGCGCCCTGGGGTCAGATAATTCACCCCTCCACTTT. Amino acid sequence: CASSALGSDNSPLHF. V and J are TRBV9 and TRBJ1-6, with D hard to call. Germline V gives CDR1 SGDLS, CDR2 YYNGEE. Trimming took off 3 bases at V and 5 bases at J, with 12 bases between the two ends. The CDR3 sequence is 15 residues long.

The J gene is TRBJ2-5, the V gene TRBV18, with 13 bases lining up with TRBD2. This CDR3 contains 18 residues. V lost 2 bases, J lost 0 bases, and 6 bases stayed unmatched. Looked up from germline, CDR1 is KGHSH and CDR2 is LQKENI. CDR3 residues: CASSPRLAGGQYQETQYF. In DNA form, the CDR3 reads TGTGCCAGCTCACCAAGACTAGCGGGGGGCCAATACCAAGAGACCCAGTACTTC.

The chain is built from TRBV6-2 or TRBV6-3 and TRBJ1-1; D is unclear. Germline-derived CDR1 and CDR2 are MNHEY and SVGEGT. The CDR3 spans 14 residues. V was clipped by 4 bases and J by 5 bases, with 14 bases between them. The CDR3: CASSSPDAGTEAFF. CDR3 DNA sequence: TGTGCCAGCAGTTCCCCGGACGCGGGGACTGAAGCTTTCTTT.

V usage is TRBV6-6 and J usage is TRBJ2-4; TRBD2 agrees at 14 bases. Looked up from germline, CDR1 is MNHNY and CDR2 is SVGAGI (reference sequence). V lost 5 bases to trimming and J lost 0 bases; unmatched junction nucleotides: 6. The CDR3 has 18 amino acids. This CDR3 is CASSQGLAGALAKNIQYF. The CDR3 region has the DNA TGTGCCAGCAGTCAGGGACTAGCGGGGGCCTTAGCCAAAAACATTCAGTACTTC.

The J gene is TRBJ1-4, the V gene TRBV21-1; TRBD1 reflects the table's D call only, with no check against the DNA. TRBV21-1 is shown as a pseudogene. The CDR3 length is 16 residues. CDR3 DNA sequence: TGTGCCAGCAGCAAAGCCAGGGGACATACTAATGAAAAACTGTTTTTT. Translating it yields CASSKARGHTNEKLFF.

The J gene is TRBJ1-2, the V gene TRBV28; D perhaps matches TRBD1 (5 bases). The V end was cut by 2 bases, the J end by 8 bases, with 15 bases between. In germline, CDR1 is MDHEN, CDR2 SYDVKM. This CDR3 is 14 amino acids long. The CDR3 DNA reads as TGTGCCAGCAGTTTACCGCAGCCCTGGGGGGGCTACACCTTC. It encodes CASSLPQPWGGYTF.

The chain recombines TRBV6-5 with TRBJ1-1; 9 bases agree with TRBD1. V gave up 6 bases and J gave up 11 bases; unmatched junction bases: 13. From germline, CDR1 is MNHEY and CDR2 SVGAGI. The CDR3 spans 14 residues. CDR3 region: CASSPRDRVFVAFF. DNA of the CDR3: TGTGCCAGCAGCCCCCGGGACAGGGTTTTCGTCGCTTTCTTT.

V usage is TRBV25-1 and J usage is TRBJ1-1; D is unresolved. Trimming took 5 bases from V and 1 from J, leaving 8 bases between them. CDR1 and CDR2 (germline): MGHDK, SYGVNS. The CDR3 has 13 residues. CDR3 sequence (DNA): TGTGCCAGCAGTCTTGGGAAGAACACTGAAGCTTTCTTT. It yields the protein CASSLGKNTEAFF.

The chain is built from TRBV15 and TRBJ1-1, with a tentative D call TRBD1 (5 bases). CDR1 LNHNV and CDR2 YYDKDF come from the germline V gene (reference sequence). CDR3 length equals 15 residues. V lost 2 bases to trimming and J lost 1 base, with 11 bases between them. As DNA, the CDR3 is TGTGCCACCAGCAGACCAATCGGGGCGAACACTGAAGCTTTCTTT. It yields the protein CATSRPIGANTEAFF.

This chain uses TRBV9 with TRBJ2-2; 8 nucleotides match TRBD1. J gave up 4 bases and V 0 bases, and 20 bases lay outside the gene matches. Germline-derived CDR1 and CDR2 are SGDLS and YYNGEE. This CDR3 is built from 21 residues. The CDR3 DNA reads as TGTGCCAGCAGCGTAGGTCCCCGTCAGGGGGCTTGGGGCGCGCGCACCGGGGAGCTGTTTTTT. Translating it yields CASSVGPRQGAWGARTGELFF.

The genes are TRBV19 and TRBJ1-5, with 7 bases identical to TRBD1. V lost 4 bases and J lost 3; bases outside the gene matches: 6. The CDR3 length is 15 residues. Germline assignment: CDR1 LNHDA and CDR2 SQIVND (reference sequence). The CDR3 reads CASSTLGTVNQPQHF. The CDR3 coding sequence is TGTGCCAGTAGTACCCTCGGGACAGTCAATCAGCCCCAGCATTTT.

The rearrangement links TRBV4-3 to TRBJ1-1; unclear D gene. The V end lost 0 bases, the J end lost 8 bases, and 16 bases lay between the germline ends. The CDR3 length is 15 residues. Germline loops: CDR1 LGHNA, CDR2 YSLEER. The CDR3 coding sequence is TGCGCCAGCAGCCAAGATAGAGGCGGATTGAGGGAAGCTTTCTTT. This translates into CASSQDRGGLREAFF.

The rearrangement joins TRBV6-2 or TRBV6-3 to TRBJ1-5; no clear D gene. The CDR3 covers 17 residues. From germline, CDR1 is MNHEY and CDR2 SVGEGT. V lost 5 bases and J lost 0, with 17 bases in between. The CDR3 DNA reads TGTGCCAGCAGTCCGGGGTTTCAGGAGTATAGCAATCAGCCCCAGCATTTT. Its protein is CASSPGFQEYSNQPQHF.

The chain has TRBV14 and TRBJ1-1; 8 nucleotides match TRBD1. Germline CDR1 and CDR2: SGHDN and FVKESK. Trimming took 2 bases from V and 0 from J; bases not matched to a gene: 5. This CDR3 contains 16 residues. CDR3 nucleotide sequence: TGTGCCAGCAGCCAACGACAGGGGCTTATGAACACTGAAGCTTTCTTT. Translating gives CASSQRQGLMNTEAFF.

V gene TRBV4-3 combines with J gene TRBJ2-7; D not resolved. The germline V gene encodes CDR1 LGHNA and CDR2 YSLEER. Between the trimmed V and J ends, which lost 0 bases and 1 base, there was a span of 10 bases. CDR3 length equals 15 residues. The CDR3 sequence is CASSQDHSLSYEQYF. CDR3 sequence (DNA): TGCGCCAGCAGCCAAGACCACAGCTTATCCTACGAGCAGTACTTC.